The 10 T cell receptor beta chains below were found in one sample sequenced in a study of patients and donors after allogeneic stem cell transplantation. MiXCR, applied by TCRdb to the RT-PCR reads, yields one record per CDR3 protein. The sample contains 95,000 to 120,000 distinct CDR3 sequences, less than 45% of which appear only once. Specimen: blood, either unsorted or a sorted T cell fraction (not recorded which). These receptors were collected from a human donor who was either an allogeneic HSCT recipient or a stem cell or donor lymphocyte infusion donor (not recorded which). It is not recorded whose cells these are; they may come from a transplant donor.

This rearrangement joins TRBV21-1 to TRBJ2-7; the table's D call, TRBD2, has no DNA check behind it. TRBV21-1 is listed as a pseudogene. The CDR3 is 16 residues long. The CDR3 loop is CASSKEGPRESYEQYF. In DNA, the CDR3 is TGTGCCAGCAGCAAGGAGGGGCCTCGGGAGAGCTACGAGCAGTACTTC.

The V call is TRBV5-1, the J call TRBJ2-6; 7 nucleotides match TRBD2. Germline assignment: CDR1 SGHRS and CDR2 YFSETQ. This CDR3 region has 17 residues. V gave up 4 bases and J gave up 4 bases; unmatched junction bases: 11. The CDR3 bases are TGCGCCAGCAGCGCACTCCCAGCGGGACCCGGGGCCAACGTCCTGACTTTC. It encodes CASSALPAGPGANVLTF. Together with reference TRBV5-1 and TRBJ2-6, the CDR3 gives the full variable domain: KAGVTQTPRYLIKTRGQQVTLSCSPISGHRSVSWYQQTPGQGLQFLFEYFSETQRNKGNFPGRFSGRQFSNSRSEMNVSTLELGDSALYLCASSALPAGPGANVLTFGAGSRLTVL.

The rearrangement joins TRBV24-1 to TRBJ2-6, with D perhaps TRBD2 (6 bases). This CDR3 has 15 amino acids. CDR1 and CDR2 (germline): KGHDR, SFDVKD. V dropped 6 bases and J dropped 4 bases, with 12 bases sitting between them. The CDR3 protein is CATSLGGSGANVLTF. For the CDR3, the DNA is TGTGCCACCAGTCTCGGAGGGAGCGGGGCCAACGTCCTGACTTTC.

CDR3 nucleotide sequence: TGTGCCAGCAGTTTAGGGGTAGCGGGAGGGCCCTCCGAGCAGTTCTTC. The encoded protein is CASSLGVAGGPSEQFF. The V gene is TRBV12-3 or TRBV12-4, the J gene TRBJ2-1, with 11 positions matching TRBD2. With 1 base clipped from V and 10 bases from J, the junction kept 9 bases outside the gene matches. The length of the CDR3 is 16 residues.

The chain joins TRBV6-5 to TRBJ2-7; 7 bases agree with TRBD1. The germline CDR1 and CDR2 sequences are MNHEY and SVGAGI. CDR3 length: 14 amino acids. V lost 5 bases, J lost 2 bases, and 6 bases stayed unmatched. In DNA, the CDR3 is TGTGCCAGCAGTAACCACAGGGGAACCTACGAGCAGTACTTC. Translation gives CASSNHRGTYEQYF.

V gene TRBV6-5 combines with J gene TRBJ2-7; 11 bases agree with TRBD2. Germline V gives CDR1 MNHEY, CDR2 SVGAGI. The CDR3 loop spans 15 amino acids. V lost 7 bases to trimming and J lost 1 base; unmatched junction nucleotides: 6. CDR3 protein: CASTSGLAASYEQYF. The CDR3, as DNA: TGTGCCAGCACCTCGGGACTAGCGGCTTCCTACGAGCAGTACTTC.

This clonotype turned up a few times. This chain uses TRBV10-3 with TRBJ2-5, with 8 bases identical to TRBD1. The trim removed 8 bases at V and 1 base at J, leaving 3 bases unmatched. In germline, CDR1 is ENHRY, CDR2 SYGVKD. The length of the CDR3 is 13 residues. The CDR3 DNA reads TGTGCCATCCGACAGGGGTCCCAAGAGACCCAGTACTTC. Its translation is CAIRQGSQETQYF.

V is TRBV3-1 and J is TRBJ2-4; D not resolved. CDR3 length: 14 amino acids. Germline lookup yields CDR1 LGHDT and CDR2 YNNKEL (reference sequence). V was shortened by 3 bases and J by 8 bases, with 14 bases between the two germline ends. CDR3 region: CASSHSPKGDIQYF. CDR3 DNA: TGTGCCAGCAGCCACTCCCCCAAGGGTGACATTCAGTACTTC.

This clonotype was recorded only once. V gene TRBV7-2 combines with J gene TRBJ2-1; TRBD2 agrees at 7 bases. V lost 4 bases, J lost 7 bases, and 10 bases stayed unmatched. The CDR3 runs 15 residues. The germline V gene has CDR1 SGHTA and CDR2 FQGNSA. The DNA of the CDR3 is TGTGCCAGCAGCTGGTCGGGAGGCCTACGGAATGAGCAGTTCTTC. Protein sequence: CASSWSGGLRNEQFF.

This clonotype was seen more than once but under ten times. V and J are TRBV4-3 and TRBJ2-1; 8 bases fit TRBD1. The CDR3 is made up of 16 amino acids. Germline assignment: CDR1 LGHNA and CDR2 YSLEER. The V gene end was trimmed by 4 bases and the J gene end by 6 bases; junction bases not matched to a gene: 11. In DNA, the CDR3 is TGCGCCAGCAGCCTAAGACAGGGGACGCTGGGCAATGAGCAGTTCTTC. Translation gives CASSLRQGTLGNEQFF.